The 5 T cell receptor beta chains listed next were all sequenced from one sample in a study of siplizumab effects on memory and regulatory T cells. This table comes from immunoSEQ multiplex PCR, and its TCRdb copy is limited to in-frame clones, with some not included. Seen here are about 50,000 clones, roughly 84% observed once, and the top ten hold around 0.3%. Specimen: naive CD8+ T cells sorted from blood. Receptor source: a human donor in good health.

The chain carries TRBV4-1 and TRBJ1-5, with 7 nucleotides matching TRBD1. The CDR3 spans 16 residues. Losses at the gene ends were 1 base for V and 4 bases for J; bases not matched to a gene: 7. Germline V lookup: CDR1 MGHRA, CDR2 YSYEKL. CDR3 DNA sequence: TGCGCCAGCAGCCAAGTGTTGGGGACAGTTAATCAGCCCCAGCATTTT. Protein sequence: CASSQVLGTVNQPQHF.

J is TRBJ2-1 and V is TRBV6-6, with TRBD2 matching over 10 bases. Germline CDR1 MNHNY, CDR2 SVGAGI (reference sequence). The CDR3 is 16 amino acids. Trimming removed 9 bases from V and 5 bases from J; junction bases left unmatched: 13. CDR3 region: CASGDPGTSVNNEQFF. As DNA, the CDR3 is TGTGCCAGTGGGGACCCCGGGACTAGCGTGAACAATGAGCAGTTCTTC.

The chain employs TRBV7-8 and TRBJ2-1, with TRBD2 matching 7 bases. CDR3 length: 14 residues. The ends lost 3 bases at V and 8 bases at J; junction bases unmatched: 7. Per the germline V gene, CDR1 is SGHVS and CDR2 is FQNEAQ. CDR3 in DNA: TGTGCCAGCAGCTTGTGGGAGGGCCCAGATGAGCAGTTCTTC. Its translation is CASSLWEGPDEQFF.

The chain recombines TRBV9 with TRBJ2-5; D is undetermined. V was cut by 4 bases and J by 1 base, with 11 bases left in between. The CDR3 extends over 14 amino acids. CDR1 and CDR2 from the germline V gene are SGDLS and YYNGEE. In nucleotides, the CDR3 is TGTGCCAGCAGCCACTACGGCGCCCAAGAGACCCAGTACTTC. Translating gives CASSHYGAQETQYF.

This rearrangement joins TRBV7-9 to TRBJ2-3; TRBD1 is a possible D gene (5 bases). The germline V gene has CDR1 SEHNR and CDR2 FQNEAQ (reference sequence). Trimming removed 6 bases at V and 4 bases at J, with 20 bases between. The CDR3 sequence is 16 residues long. The CDR3 protein is CASRSDGALGADTQYF. CDR3 sequence (DNA): TGTGCCAGCAGGTCCGACGGCGCGTTAGGGGCAGATACGCAGTATTTT.